A selection of T cell receptor beta chains follows, all from one sample in a study of shared clonotypes between healthy human individuals. The assay was immunoSEQ multiplex PCR, and TCRdb's table has in-frame clones only and misses some. Of 2 million or so clones in the sample, approximately 94% were seen once. Specimen: naive CD8+ T cells sorted from blood. These receptors all stem from a young man in good health. CDR3s include the opening cysteine and the closing phenylalanine or tryptophan. D genes are given only for firm matches. Clone size is not always given. Where it is, it says once, few, many or a class for expanded clones.

cdr3_length	v_call	j_call	d_call	clone_size	cdr3_nt	cdr3_aa
18	TRBV28	TRBJ1-5	.	.	TGTGCCAGCAGTTCCCCCCTTTCCGGGGTCGATTACAATCAGCCCCAGCATTTT	CASSSPLSGVDYNQPQHF
10	TRBV10-2	TRBJ2-3	.	once	TGCGCCAGCAGGGATGATACGCAGTATTTT	CASRDDTQYF
14	TRBV7-2	TRBJ2-2	.	.	TGTGCCAGCAGCCCTTTAGTTTTCTTCGGGGAGCTGTTTTTT	CASSPLVFFGELFF
16	TRBV7-8	TRBJ1-1	TRBD1	.	TGTGCCAGCAGCTCTCGAGACAGGGGGCCGAACACTGAAGCTTTCTTT	CASSSRDRGPNTEAFF
13	TRBV25-1	TRBJ2-5	.	.	TGTGCCAGCAGTGACAGTCTAGGGGAGACCCAGTACTTC	CASSDSLGETQYF
15	TRBV6-5	TRBJ2-7	TRBD2	.	TGTGCCAGCAGTTACGGGGTAGCGGGAACCTACGAGCAGTACTTC	CASSYGVAGTYEQYF
13	TRBV29-1	TRBJ2-3	.	.	TGCAGCGTTGATGGTGGGGACACAGATACGCAGTATTTT	CSVDGGDTDTQYF
18	TRBV28	TRBJ2-7	TRBD2	.	TGTGCCAGCAGTTTCAGGGCTAGCGGGGGGCCGAGCTCCTACGAGCAGTACTTC	CASSFRASGGPSSYEQYF
16	TRBV9	TRBJ2-1	.	.	TGTGCCAGCAGCCCAAGCGGGTCAACGCTCTACAATGAGCAGTTCTTC	CASSPSGSTLYNEQFF
19	TRBV10-3	TRBJ2-3	TRBD2	.	TGTGCCATCAGTGAGCCCGGGGGGGACGACAGGAGGAAAAGCTATACGCAGTATTTT	CAISEPGGDDRRKSYTQYF
13	TRBV30	TRBJ2-7	.	once	TGTGCCTGGGACGGGACTGCCTCCTACGAGCAGTACTTC	CAWDGTASYEQYF
15	TRBV4-3	TRBJ2-7	TRBD2	.	TGCGCCAGCAGCCAAGGGCTAGCGGGGTCGTACGAGCAGTACTTC	CASSQGLAGSYEQYF
14	TRBV7-6	TRBJ2-1	TRBD2	.	TGTGCCAGCAGCTTAGGGACTAGCCTTCATGAGCAGTTCTTC	CASSLGTSLHEQFF
14	TRBV7-2	TRBJ2-7	TRBD1	.	TGTGCCAGCAGCTTAGGACAGGGTGGGTACGAGCAGTACTTC	CASSLGQGGYEQYF
15	TRBV4-3	TRBJ2-3	.	.	TGCGCCAGCAGCCAATATGATACTAGCACAGATACGCAGTATTTT	CASSQYDTSTDTQYF
15	TRBV9	TRBJ2-3	TRBD2	.	TGTGCCAGCAGCGTCGGAGCGGGGGGCGCAGATACGCAGTATTTT	CASSVGAGGADTQYF
15	TRBV19	TRBJ1-4	.	.	TGTGCCAGTAGCATCAGGGGACCGGCTAATGAAAAACTGTTTTTT	CASSIRGPANEKLFF
14	TRBV7-8	TRBJ2-7	.	.	TGTGCCAGCAGCTTAGACATCTCCTCCTACGAGCAGTACTTC	CASSLDISSYEQYF
15	TRBV5-4	TRBJ2-3	TRBD1	.	TGTGCCAGCAGCTTGTGGGACAGGGGCCCAGATACGCAGTATTTT	CASSLWDRGPDTQYF
15	TRBV4-1	TRBJ2-7	.	once	TGCGCCAGCAGCCAAGAACGACAGTTGGCCTACGAGCAGTACTTC	CASSQERQLAYEQYF
13	TRBV4-1	TRBJ1-1	.	.	TGCGCCAGCAGCCAAGAGGTGAACACTGAAGCTTTCTTT	CASSQEVNTEAFF
16	TRBV4-1	TRBJ1-6	.	.	TGCGCCAGCAGCCAAGACCCAGCGAAGTATAATTCACCCCTCCACTTT	CASSQDPAKYNSPLHF
11	TRBV4-1	TRBJ2-2	.	.	TGCGCCAGCCGGTGGGGGCGGGAGCTGTTTTTT	CASRWGRELFF
14	TRBV21-1	TRBJ2-1	.	.	TGTGCCAGCAGCAACTGGGACCGCTACAATGAGCAGTTCTTC	CASSNWDRYNEQFF
13	TRBV27	TRBJ2-3	.	.	TGTGCCAGCAGTTTGGTCTTTCCAGATACGCAGTATTTT	CASSLVFPDTQYF
18	TRBV14	TRBJ1-1	.	.	TGTGCCAGCAGCCAAGATCGCGGCACCCCCTCGGCGAACACTGAAGCTTTCTTT	CASSQDRGTPSANTEAFF
15	TRBV4-1	TRBJ1-1	.	.	TGCGCCAGCAGCCAAGAATGGGTCATGAACACTGAAGCTTTCTTT	CASSQEWVMNTEAFF
16	TRBV13	TRBJ2-2	TRBD2	.	TGTGCCAGCAGCCAAAGACTAGCAGAGGACACCGGGGAGCTGTTTTTT	CASSQRLAEDTGELFF
17	TRBV11-2	TRBJ2-3	.	.	TGTGCCAGCAGCCCCGTTAGCAACTACAATCCCACAGATACGCAGTATTTT	CASSPVSNYNPTDTQYF
12	TRBV19	TRBJ2-1	.	.	TGTGCCAGTACCGCGGGGCTCAATGAGCAGTTCTTC	CASTAGLNEQFF
14	TRBV4-1	TRBJ1-6	.	once	TGCGCCAGCAGCCTTCGAGGGGAGAATTCACCCCTCCACTTT	CASSLRGENSPLHF
17	TRBV6-1	TRBJ2-7	.	.	TGTGCCAGCAGTGGCCCTTCCCCCAGGGGGGGGACCTACGAGCAGTACTTC	CASSGPSPRGGTYEQYF
13	TRBV10-3	TRBJ2-2	.	.	TGTGCCATCAGTGAGTCGGGTACCGGGGAGCTGTTTTTT	CAISESGTGELFF
15	TRBV28	TRBJ2-7	.	once	TGTGCCAGCAGTTTAAGGGGGGCTACGGCGTACGAGCAGTACTTC	CASSLRGATAYEQYF
11	TRBV28	TRBJ2-7	.	once	TGTGCCAGCAAGGGGCCATACGAGCAGTACTTC	CASKGPYEQYF
13	TRBV30	TRBJ2-7	TRBD1	.	TGTGCCCGCCAGACAGGGGACGGAGTCGAGCAGTACTTC	CARQTGDGVEQYF
12	TRBV29-1	TRBJ2-5	TRBD2	.	TGCAGCGTTCTTCCAGCGGGGGAGACCCAGTACTTC	CSVLPAGETQYF
15	TRBV13	TRBJ1-1	.	once	TGTGCCAGCAGCTTAGGCGGCAGGAGGGAAACTGAAGCTTTCTTT	CASSLGGRRETEAFF
14	TRBV5-6	TRBJ1-2	TRBD1	once	TGTGCCAGCAGCGCCGGGACAGGCGATCGTGGCTACACCTTC	CASSAGTGDRGYTF
14	TRBV6-6	TRBJ2-3	.	.	TGTGCCAGCAGACACGGAGGGGTAACAGATACGCAGTATTTT	CASRHGGVTDTQYF
14	TRBV7-6	TRBJ2-1	TRBD1	.	TGTGCCAGCAGCGCGTGGACAGGGAGCAATGAGCAGTTCTTC	CASSAWTGSNEQFF
16	TRBV7-3	TRBJ1-2	.	once	TGTGCCAGCAGCTTAAACGGTGGAGTCGGTAACTATGGCTACACCTTC	CASSLNGGVGNYGYTF
14	TRBV5-4	TRBJ2-4	.	once	TGTGCCAGCAGCTTAGGGGAAACGGGGGACATTCAGTACTTC	CASSLGETGDIQYF
13	TRBV6-5	TRBJ1-6	TRBD1	.	TGTGCCAGCACCGGGACAGGGAATTCACCCCTCCACTTT	CASTGTGNSPLHF
14	TRBV9	TRBJ2-5	.	.	TGTGCCAGCAGCGTAGGGCCCAGAGAAGAGACCCAGTACTTC	CASSVGPREETQYF
11	TRBV14	TRBJ2-2	.	.	TGTGCCAGCGGGATTACCGGGGAGCTGTTTTTT	CASGITGELFF
13	TRBV6-5	TRBJ2-7	.	once	TGTGCCAGCAGTCCTCCAGGAAGCTACGAGCAGTACTTC	CASSPPGSYEQYF
17	TRBV7-9	TRBJ2-4	TRBD2	.	TGTGCCAGCAGCTTAGGCGGGGAGGGGCTAGCCAAAAACATTCAGTACTTC	CASSLGGEGLAKNIQYF
17	TRBV6-1	TRBJ2-3	.	.	TGTGCCAGCAGTGAAAATGGGCGTTTTGGGGGACCAGATACGCAGTATTTT	CASSENGRFGGPDTQYF
13	TRBV30	TRBJ1-3	.	.	TGTGCCTGGTCAGTAAGCTCTGGAAACACCATATATTTT	CAWSVSSGNTIYF
18	TRBV4-3	TRBJ2-3	TRBD2	.	TGCGCCAGCAGCCAAGACCCGACTAGCGGGAGGTGGGCAGATACGCAGTATTTT	CASSQDPTSGRWADTQYF